This T cell receptor (beta chain) was recovered during a study of beta chain features in type 1 diabetes (dated by TCRdb to 2017 to 2018). For the wider study: Mean age, gender distribution, total cell number and subset yield were not different between patients and healthy donors. A total of about 110 million sorted cells were examined across all samples, and the number of cells per subset was strongly correlated with RNA yield. The study compared the TCRB repertoires of sorted circulating CD4+ T cell subsets in recently diagnosed type 1 diabetes patients with those in matched healthy donors. Naive and central memory subsets were obtained from all 30 or so donors, but regulatory and stem cell-like memory subsets were isolated from only 8 patients and roughly eight healthy donors. The investigation overall reported the following: Shorter templates might have been favored by PCR, but patient and control samples were amplified and corrected together, so both groups would have been affected equally by any skew. In all four CD4+ subsets, TCRB CDR3 length was moderately but significantly shorter in type 1 diabetes patients. Naive, central memory and regulatory TCRB repertoires appeared to be more similar among patients than among healthy donors. At VDJ recombination sites, patients with type 1 diabetes made fewer insertions and deleted more nucleotides, a pattern implying thymic rearrangement abnormalities. Only small numbers of individuals were included in the HLA sub-analyses, which left unresolved whether HLA type had any influence on TCRB rearrangement. Sequencing cDNA rather than genomic DNA could over-represent highly expressing activated cells, although activation and CD3 levels did not differ between groups.

A single peripheral blood draw of about 116 mL on average was collected from each donor into heparinised tubes. A BD FACSAria II and a panel including CD45RO, CCR7, CD25, CD127, CD95 and CD27 were used to sort naive, central memory, regulatory and stem cell-like memory CD4+ T cells. Purity was above 95% for every sorted population. PBMCs were isolated right away by Lymphoprep density gradient centrifugation and were stained directly, without culture. So that batch effects would be minimized, each experiment stained and sorted samples in pairs, pairing one healthy donor with one patient. V loses 2 bases, J loses 5 bases, and the germline ends lie 16 bases apart. The CDR1 and CDR2 encoded by the germline V gene are SGHVS and FNYEAQ. The CDR3 starts with the cysteine, ends with the phenylalanine, and has 16 residues. The DNA shown is the 48-base CDR3, in frame from base 1. A remark on this clone: The antigen it recognizes is unknown. No much larger clone is present one base from it, and per-base qualities are unavailable.

The High Capacity cDNA Reverse Transcription Kit was used to reverse transcribe all of the isolated RNA, meaning that expressed TCRB transcripts were what got sequenced. Deep immunoSEQ sequencing was applied to naive, central memory and regulatory T cell samples, giving an average of about 3.7 million total reads per sample. After sorted cells were lysed in RLT buffer, RNA was extracted with DNase-treated RNeasy Micro or Mini kits, with the choice depending on cell number. Each cell subset was processed on its own to prevent cross-contamination, while patient and healthy donor samples were processed together. TCRB sequences were amplified from cDNA with the immunoSEQ multiplex PCR, producing 87-bp fragments spanning the CDR3 region. Sequencing of the amplicons was performed on the Illumina HiSeq platform. Regarding the original processing steps: PCR bias was computationally corrected using synthetic template baselines, reads within Hamming distance 2 were collapsed, and singletons that could not be merged were discarded. Reads were aligned against IMGT to assign V, D and J genes, CDR3 length and insertions or deletions at six rearrangement sites. Within each subset, clonotype counts were normalized to sorted cell number, after which true diversity and Gini coefficients were computed with the tcR R package. The overlap coefficient, calculated on TCRB nucleotide sequences, was used to measure repertoire sharing. Out-of-frame TCRB sequences from naive cells were analyzed as a proxy for the pre-selection repertoire. Imported from immuneACCESS, the table was reduced by TCRdb to in-frame sequences with V and J called. These copies leave out some clones; in studies compared against another copy, an unresolved V gene accounts for under half, and the cause of the remainder is not known. That table furnishes V, J and clone size, whereas the DNA furnished D and trimming. The table for this sample lists approximately 150,000 clones; more than 9% of them were counted only once. Roughly 1.4% of the sample lies in the top ten.

The chain couples TRBV7-6 to TRBJ2-1, with TRBD1 as a weak D call on 5 bases. Sequencing was carried out using naive CD4+ T cells from blood. What the cell subset or site label conveys for this sample: true naive CD4+ T cells. This sequence was found in a man younger than 30 in good health. The CDR3 protein sequence reads: CASSLLGQGLDNEQFF. The nucleotide sequence reads TGTGCCAGCAGCTTACTGGGGCAGGGTCTTGACAATGAGCAGTTCTTC.